This T cell receptor (beta chain) was identified in a study of monozygotic twins with cystic fibrosis. Whole-study findings and limits: Low clonality (median about 0.0095) suggested a mostly naive repertoire.

CDR3 size: 14 residues. Germline loops: CDR1 MGHDK, CDR2 SYGVNS. V lost 8 bases to trimming and J lost 3 bases, with 16 bases between them. On this clone itself: What it recognizes is unknown.

TCRdb keeps only in-frame clones here, not all; method: immunoSEQ multiplex PCR. The repertoire holds around 14,000 clones, with 70% to 90% as singletons. The sequenced sample was blood. The chain uses TRBV25-1 and TRBJ1-2; no definite D call. The sequence came from a boy between 10 and 17 years old with cystic fibrosis. CDR3 sequence reads: CASGDLTGDYGYTF. The CDR3 bases are TGTGCCAGCGGAGACCTAACCGGAGACTATGGCTACACCTTC.